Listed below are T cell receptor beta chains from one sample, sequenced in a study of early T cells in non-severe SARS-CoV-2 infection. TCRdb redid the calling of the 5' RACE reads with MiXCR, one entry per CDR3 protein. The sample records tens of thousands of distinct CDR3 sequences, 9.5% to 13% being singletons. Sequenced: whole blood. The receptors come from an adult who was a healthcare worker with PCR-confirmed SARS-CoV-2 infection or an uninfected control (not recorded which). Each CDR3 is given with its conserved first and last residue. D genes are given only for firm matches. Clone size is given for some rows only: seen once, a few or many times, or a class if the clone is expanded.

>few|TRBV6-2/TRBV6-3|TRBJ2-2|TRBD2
TGTGCCAGCAATAATCTACCGGGACTAGCGGGAGGGCCGCGCACCGGGGAGCTGTTTTTT
CASNNLPGLAGGPRTGELFF
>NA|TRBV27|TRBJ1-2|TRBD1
TGTGCCAGCAGCCAACAGGGGGCCAACTATGGCTACACCTTC
CASSQQGANYGYTF
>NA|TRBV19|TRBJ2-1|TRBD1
TGTGCCAGTAGTCCCGGGACAGGGGGCTATGAGCAGTTCTTC
CASSPGTGGYEQFF
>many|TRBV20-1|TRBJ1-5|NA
TGCAGTGCTAGAGATAGGCTCGGCAATCAGCCCCAGCATTTT
CSARDRLGNQPQHF
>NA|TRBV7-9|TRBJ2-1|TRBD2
TGTGCCAGCAGCCCTCTAGCGGGAGAACACAATGAGCAGTTCTTC
CASSPLAGEHNEQFF
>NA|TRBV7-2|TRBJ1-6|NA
TGTGCCAGCAGCCCACGGACGGGCCGGAACCTCCACTTT
CASSPRTGRNLHF
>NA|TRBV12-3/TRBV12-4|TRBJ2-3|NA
TGTGCCAGCCAAGTTAGGAAAAACACAGATACGCAGTATTTT
CASQVRKNTDTQYF
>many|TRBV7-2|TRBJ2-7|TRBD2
TGTGCCAGCAGCCCCCAAACCCTAGCGGGATCCTACGAGCAGTACTTC
CASSPQTLAGSYEQYF
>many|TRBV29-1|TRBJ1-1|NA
TGCAGCGTTTCGACAGGTATGGGGACTGAAGTTTTCTTT
CSVSTGMGTEVFF
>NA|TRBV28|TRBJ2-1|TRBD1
TGTGCCAGCAGCCAGGACAGGGAGGCGATTAATGAGCAGTTCTTC
CASSQDREAINEQFF
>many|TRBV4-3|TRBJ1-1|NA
TGCGCCAGCAGCCGTAACACTGAAGCTTTCTTT
CASSRNTEAFF
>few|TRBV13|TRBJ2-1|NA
TGTGCCAGCAGCCCCCACGATAGACCCCCTGGTGAGCAGTTCTTC
CASSPHDRPPGEQFF
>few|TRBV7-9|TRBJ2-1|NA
TGTGCCACTACTGAGCAGTTCTTC
CATTEQFF
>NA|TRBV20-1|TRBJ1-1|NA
TGCAGTGCTCCCCAAGGGCCGGGGACGAACACTGAAGCTTTCTTT
CSAPQGPGTNTEAFF
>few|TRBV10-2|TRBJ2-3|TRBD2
TGCGCCAGCAGTGCGTTAGCGGGAGTTTCCACAGATACGCAGTATTTT
CASSALAGVSTDTQYF
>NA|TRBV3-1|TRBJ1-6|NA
TGTGCCAGCAGTCGGTCGAGGGGGAATAATTCACCCCTCCACTTT
CASSRSRGNNSPLHF
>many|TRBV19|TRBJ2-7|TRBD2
TGTGCCAGTAGTCCCCGGACTAGCGGGATATCCGAGCAGTACTTC
CASSPRTSGISEQYF
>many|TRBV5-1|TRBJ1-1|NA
TGCGCCAGCAGCGCGGACGGTAACACTGAAGCTTTCTTT
CASSADGNTEAFF
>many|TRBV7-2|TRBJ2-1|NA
TGTGCCAGCAGCCCGGACCCCTACAATGAGCAGTTCTTC
CASSPDPYNEQFF
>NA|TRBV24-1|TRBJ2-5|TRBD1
TGTGCCACCGGGACAGGTCTGACCCAGTACTTC
CATGTGLTQYF
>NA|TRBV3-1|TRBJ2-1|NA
TGTGCCAGCAGCCCGAAGCTGAGCTCCTACAATGAGCAGTTCTTC
CASSPKLSSYNEQFF
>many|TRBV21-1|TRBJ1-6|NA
TGTGCCAGCAAACGGACAGAGGTATACTCACCCCTCCACTTT
CASKRTEVYSPLHF
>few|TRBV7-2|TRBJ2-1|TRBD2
TGTGCCAGCAGCTTACTAGCGGGAGCCAATGAGCAGTTCTTC
CASSLLAGANEQFF
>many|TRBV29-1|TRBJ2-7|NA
TGCAGCGCAGGGAGCGGTTCCGTGCAGTACTTC
CSAGSGSVQYF
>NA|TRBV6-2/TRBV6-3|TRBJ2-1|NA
TGTGCCAGCAGTTACGTACTAGGTGTAACCTACAATGAGCAGTTCTTC
CASSYVLGVTYNEQFF
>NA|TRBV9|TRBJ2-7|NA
TGTGCCAGCAGCCCAGCGGGCTTCTACGAGCAGTACTTC
CASSPAGFYEQYF
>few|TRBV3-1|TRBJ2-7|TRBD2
TGTGCCAGCAGCCAAGAAGGCGGGAGGGCCTACGAGCAGTACTTC
CASSQEGGRAYEQYF
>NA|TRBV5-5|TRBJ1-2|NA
TGTGCCAGCAGCCCCCGATCCGCTTATGGCTACACCTTC
CASSPRSAYGYTF